This TCR beta chain was retrieved from a study of blood T cell repertoires in COVID-19. TCRdb's copy holds only in-frame clones and misses some; the assay was immunoSEQ multiplex PCR. Among about 320,000 clones listed, almost 85% were seen once. J lost 13 bases, V lost 2 bases, and 11 bases had no gene match. This CDR3 region has 13 residues. Per germline, CDR1 GTSNPN and CDR2 SVGIG (reference sequence). The V call is TRBV30, the J call TRBJ2-7; 10 bases align to TRBD2. The origin of this receptor is a human donor in a cohort sampled during active COVID-19. The sequenced material came from peripheral blood. The CDR3 spells CAWSSRLAGVRYF. CDR3 nucleotide sequence: TGTGCCTGGAGTTCTCGTCTAGCGGGGGTAAGATACTTC.